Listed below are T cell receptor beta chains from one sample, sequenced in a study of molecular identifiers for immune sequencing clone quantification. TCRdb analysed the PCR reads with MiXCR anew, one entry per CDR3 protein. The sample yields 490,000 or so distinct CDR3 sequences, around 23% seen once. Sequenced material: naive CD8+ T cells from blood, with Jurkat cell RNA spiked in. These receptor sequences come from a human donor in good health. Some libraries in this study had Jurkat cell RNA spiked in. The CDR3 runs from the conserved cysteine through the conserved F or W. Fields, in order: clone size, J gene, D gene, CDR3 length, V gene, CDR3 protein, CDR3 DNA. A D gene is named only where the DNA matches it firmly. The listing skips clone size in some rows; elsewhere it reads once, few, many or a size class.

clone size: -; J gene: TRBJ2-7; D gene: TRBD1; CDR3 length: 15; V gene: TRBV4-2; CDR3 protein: CVSSQDSPGGYEQYF; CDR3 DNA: TGTGTCAGCAGCCAAGATTCCCCAGGGGGCTACGAGCAGTACTTC
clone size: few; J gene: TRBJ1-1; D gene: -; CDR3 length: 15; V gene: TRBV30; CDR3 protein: CAWSSTRTRSERAFF; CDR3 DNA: TGTGCCTGGAGTTCGACCCGGACACGGAGCGAAAGGGCTTTCTTT
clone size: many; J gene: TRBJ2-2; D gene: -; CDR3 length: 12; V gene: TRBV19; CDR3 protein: CASCRGTGELFF; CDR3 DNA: TGTGCCAGTTGTAGGGGCACCGGGGAGCTGTTTTTT
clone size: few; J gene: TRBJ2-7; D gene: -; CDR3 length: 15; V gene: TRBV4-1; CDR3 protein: CASSQGYGVGYEQYF; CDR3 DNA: TGCGCCAGCAGCCAGGGGTACGGGGTAGGCTACGAGCAGTACTTC
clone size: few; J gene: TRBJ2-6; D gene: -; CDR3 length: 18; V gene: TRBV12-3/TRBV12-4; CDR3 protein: CASSFGQMQGSGANVLTF; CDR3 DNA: TGTGCCAGCAGTTTCGGGCAAATGCAAGGCTCCGGGGCCAACGTCCTGACTTTC
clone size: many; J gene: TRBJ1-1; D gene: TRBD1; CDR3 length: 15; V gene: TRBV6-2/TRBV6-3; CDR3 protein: CASSQREQGATEAFF; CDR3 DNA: TGTGCCAGCAGTCAGAGGGAACAGGGGGCCACTGAAGCTTTCTTT
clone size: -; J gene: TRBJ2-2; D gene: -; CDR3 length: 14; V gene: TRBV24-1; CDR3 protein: CATSDAGSGGELFF; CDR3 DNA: TGTGCCACCAGTGATGCAGGGTCCGGCGGGGAGCTGTTTTTT
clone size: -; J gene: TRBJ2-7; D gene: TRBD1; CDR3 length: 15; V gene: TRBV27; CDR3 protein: CASRATGGSAYEQYF; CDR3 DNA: TGTGCCAGCAGAGCCACAGGGGGCAGTGCCTACGAGCAGTACTTC
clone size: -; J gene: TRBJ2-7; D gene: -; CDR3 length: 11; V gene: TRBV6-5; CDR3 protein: CASSQGVQQYF; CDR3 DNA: TGTGCCAGCAGTCAGGGAGTACAGCAGTACTTC
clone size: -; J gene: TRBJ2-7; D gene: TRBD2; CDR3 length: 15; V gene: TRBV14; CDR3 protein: CASSHGLGFGYEQYF; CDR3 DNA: TGTGCCAGCAGCCATGGACTAGGATTTGGCTACGAGCAGTACTTC
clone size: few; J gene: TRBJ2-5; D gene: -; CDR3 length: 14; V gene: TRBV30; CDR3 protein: CAWSVRPQAETQYF; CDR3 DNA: TGTGCCTGGAGTGTACGTCCGCAGGCGGAGACCCAGTACTTC
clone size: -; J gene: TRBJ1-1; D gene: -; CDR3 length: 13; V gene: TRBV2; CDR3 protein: CASSDRTNTEAFF; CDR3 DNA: TGTGCCAGCAGTGACAGGACGAACACTGAAGCTTTCTTT
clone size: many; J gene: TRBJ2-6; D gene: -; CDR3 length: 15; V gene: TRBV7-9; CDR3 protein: CASSSPISGANVLTF; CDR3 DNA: TGTGCCAGCAGCTCACCGATTTCTGGGGCCAACGTCCTGACTTTC
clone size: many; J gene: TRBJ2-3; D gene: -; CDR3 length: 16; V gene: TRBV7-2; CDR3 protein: CASSSVHGAYTDTQYF; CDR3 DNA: TGTGCCAGCAGCTCCGTACACGGGGCTTACACAGATACGCAGTATTTT
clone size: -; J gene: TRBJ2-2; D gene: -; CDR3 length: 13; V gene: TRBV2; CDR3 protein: CASSEGLNAELFF; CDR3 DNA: TGTGCCAGCAGTGAAGGACTAAACGCGGAGCTGTTTTTT
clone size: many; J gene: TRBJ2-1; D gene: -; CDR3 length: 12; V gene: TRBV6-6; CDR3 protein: CASSQGGDEQFF; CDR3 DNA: TGTGCCAGCAGTCAAGGAGGGGATGAGCAGTTCTTC
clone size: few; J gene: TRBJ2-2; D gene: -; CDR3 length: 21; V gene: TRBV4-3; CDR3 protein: CASSQETERSRYFIGTGELFF; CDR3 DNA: TGCGCCAGCAGCCAAGAGACGGAGCGGAGCAGATATTTCATCGGCACCGGGGAGCTGTTTTTT
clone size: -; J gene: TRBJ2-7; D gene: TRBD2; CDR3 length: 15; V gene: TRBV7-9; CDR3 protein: CASSLPPGRNYEQYF; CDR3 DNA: TGTGCCAGCAGCTTACCCCCCGGGAGGAACTACGAGCAGTACTTC
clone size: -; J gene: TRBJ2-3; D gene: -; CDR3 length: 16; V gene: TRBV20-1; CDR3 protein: CSARDAGPQGGYTQYF; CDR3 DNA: TGCAGTGCTAGAGACGCCGGACCGCAGGGCGGATATACGCAGTATTTT
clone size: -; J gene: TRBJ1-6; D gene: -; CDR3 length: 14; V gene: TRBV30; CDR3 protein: CAWTPVGTRSSLHF; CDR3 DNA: TGTGCCTGGACCCCAGTCGGAACGAGGTCATCCCTCCACTTT
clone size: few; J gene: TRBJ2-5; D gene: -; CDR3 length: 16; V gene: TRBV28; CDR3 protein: CASSLRVGRSQETQYF; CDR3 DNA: TGTGCCAGCAGTTTAAGGGTTGGGCGGAGCCAAGAGACCCAGTACTTC
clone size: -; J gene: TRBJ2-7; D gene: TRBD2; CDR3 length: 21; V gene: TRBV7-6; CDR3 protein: CASSLAPSEIAGAGSLNEQYF; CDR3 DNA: TGTGCCAGCAGCTTAGCCCCCTCGGAAATAGCGGGAGCTGGGTCTTTAAACGAGCAGTACTTC
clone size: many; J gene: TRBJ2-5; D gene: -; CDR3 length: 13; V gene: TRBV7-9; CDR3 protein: CASRHLVEETQYF; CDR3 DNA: TGTGCCAGCAGACATCTGGTGGAGGAGACCCAGTACTTC
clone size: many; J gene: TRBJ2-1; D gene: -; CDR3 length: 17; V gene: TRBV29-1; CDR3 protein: CSVEALRPTGSYNEQFF; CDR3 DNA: TGCAGCGTTGAAGCGCTTCGTCCCACGGGGTCCTACAATGAGCAGTTCTTC
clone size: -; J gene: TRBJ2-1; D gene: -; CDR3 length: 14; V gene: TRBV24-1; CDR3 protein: CATSDFREMNEQFF; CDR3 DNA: TGTGCCACCAGTGATTTTCGGGAGATGAATGAGCAGTTCTTC
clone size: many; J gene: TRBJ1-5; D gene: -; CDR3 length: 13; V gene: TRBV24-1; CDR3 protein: CATSGREDQPQHF; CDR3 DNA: TGTGCCACCAGCGGCAGGGAAGATCAGCCCCAGCATTTT
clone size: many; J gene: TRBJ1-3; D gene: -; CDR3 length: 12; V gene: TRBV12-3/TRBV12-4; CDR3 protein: CASSPELETIYF; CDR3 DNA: TGTGCCAGCAGCCCCGAATTGGAGACCATATATTTT
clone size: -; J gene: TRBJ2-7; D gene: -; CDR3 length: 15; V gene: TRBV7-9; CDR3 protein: CASSLSGRLSYEQYF; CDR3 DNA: TGTGCCAGCAGCTTAAGTGGCAGACTCTCCTACGAGCAGTACTTC
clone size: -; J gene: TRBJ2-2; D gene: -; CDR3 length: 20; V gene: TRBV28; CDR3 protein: CASSLSPGSLGSGNTGELFF; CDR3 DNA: TGTGCCAGCAGTTTATCCCCCGGAAGTCTCGGCTCCGGGAACACCGGGGAGCTGTTTTTT
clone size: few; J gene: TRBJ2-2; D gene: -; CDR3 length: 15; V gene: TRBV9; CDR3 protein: CASSVVPLGDGELFF; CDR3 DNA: TGTGCCAGCAGCGTAGTCCCTCTAGGGGACGGGGAGCTGTTTTTT
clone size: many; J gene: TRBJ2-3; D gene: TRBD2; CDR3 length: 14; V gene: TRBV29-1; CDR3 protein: CSVGGLARGDTQYF; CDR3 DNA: TGCAGCGTTGGGGGACTAGCAAGGGGAGATACGCAGTATTTT
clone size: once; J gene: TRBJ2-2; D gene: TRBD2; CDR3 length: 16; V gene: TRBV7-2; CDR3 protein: CASSLASSVAGGGLFF; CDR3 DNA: TGTGCCAGCAGCTTAGCGAGTAGCGTTGCTGGCGGGGGGCTGTTTTTT
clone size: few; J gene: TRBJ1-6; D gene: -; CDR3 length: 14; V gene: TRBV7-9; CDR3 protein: CASSQDSYNSPLHF; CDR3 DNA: TGTGCCAGCAGCCAGGACAGCTATAATTCACCCCTCCACTTT
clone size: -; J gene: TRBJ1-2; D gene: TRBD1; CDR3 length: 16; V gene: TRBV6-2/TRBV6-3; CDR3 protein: CASSPAWTGPPDGYTF; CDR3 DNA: TGTGCCAGCAGTCCGGCCTGGACAGGGCCGCCGGATGGCTACACCTTC
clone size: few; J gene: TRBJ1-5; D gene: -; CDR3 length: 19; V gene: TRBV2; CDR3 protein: CASSERAVWGSQGNQPQHF; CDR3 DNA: TGTGCCAGCAGTGAAAGGGCCGTGTGGGGTAGCCAGGGCAATCAGCCCCAGCATTTT
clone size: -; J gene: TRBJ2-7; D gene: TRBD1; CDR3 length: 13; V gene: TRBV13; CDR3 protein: CASSWTGVSEQYF; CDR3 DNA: TGTGCCAGCAGCTGGACAGGGGTGAGCGAGCAGTACTTC
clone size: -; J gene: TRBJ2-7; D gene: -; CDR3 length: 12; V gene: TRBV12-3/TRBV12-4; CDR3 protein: CASSDSPYEQYF; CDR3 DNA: TGTGCCAGCAGCGACAGCCCCTACGAGCAGTACTTC
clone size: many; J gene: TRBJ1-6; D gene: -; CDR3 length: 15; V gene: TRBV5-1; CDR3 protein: CASSTTGQYNSPLHF; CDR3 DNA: TGCGCCAGCAGCACAACTGGACAGTATAATTCACCCCTCCACTTT
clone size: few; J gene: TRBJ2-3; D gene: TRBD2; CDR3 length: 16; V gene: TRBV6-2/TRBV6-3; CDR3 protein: CASSRGTSGNRDTQYF; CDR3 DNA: TGTGCCAGCAGTCGCGGGACTAGCGGGAATCGGGATACGCAGTATTTT
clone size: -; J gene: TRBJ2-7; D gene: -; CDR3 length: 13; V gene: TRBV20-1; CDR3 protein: CSASGTSVYEQYF; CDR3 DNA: TGCAGTGCTAGTGGGACATCCGTGTACGAGCAGTACTTC
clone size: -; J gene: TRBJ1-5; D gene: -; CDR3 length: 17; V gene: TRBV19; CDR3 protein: CASSIVDAGMSNQPQHF; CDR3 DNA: TGTGCCAGTAGTATAGTGGACGCGGGTATGAGCAATCAGCCCCAGCATTTT
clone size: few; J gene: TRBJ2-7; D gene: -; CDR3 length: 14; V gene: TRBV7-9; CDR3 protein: CASSPPGAPYEQYF; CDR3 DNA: TGTGCCAGCAGCCCACCCGGAGCCCCCTACGAGCAGTACTTC
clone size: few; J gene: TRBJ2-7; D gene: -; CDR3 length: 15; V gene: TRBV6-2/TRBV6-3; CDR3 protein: CASSYAPDSSYEQYF; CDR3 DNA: TGTGCCAGCAGTTATGCCCCGGACAGTTCCTACGAGCAGTACTTC
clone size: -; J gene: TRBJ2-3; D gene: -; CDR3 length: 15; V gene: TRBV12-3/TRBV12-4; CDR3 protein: CASSYAFLTTDTQYF; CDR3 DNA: TGTGCCAGCAGTTATGCATTTTTGACCACAGATACGCAGTATTTT
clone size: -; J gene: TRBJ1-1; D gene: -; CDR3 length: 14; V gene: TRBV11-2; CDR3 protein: CASSLDAGGAEAFF; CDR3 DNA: TGTGCCAGCAGCTTAGATGCGGGAGGAGCTGAAGCTTTCTTT
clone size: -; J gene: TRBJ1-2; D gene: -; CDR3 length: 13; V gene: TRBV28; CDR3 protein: CASSFRGAQGYTF; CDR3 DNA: TGTGCCAGCAGTTTTCGGGGGGCCCAGGGCTACACCTTC
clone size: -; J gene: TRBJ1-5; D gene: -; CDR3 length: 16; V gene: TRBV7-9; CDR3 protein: CTSSLQGGESNQPQHF; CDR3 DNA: TGTACCAGCAGCCTACAGGGAGGAGAGAGCAATCAGCCCCAGCATTTT
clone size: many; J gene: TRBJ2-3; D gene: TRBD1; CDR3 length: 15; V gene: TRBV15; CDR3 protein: CATSTSRGQPDTQYF; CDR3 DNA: TGTGCCACCAGCACCTCCAGGGGGCAACCAGATACGCAGTATTTT
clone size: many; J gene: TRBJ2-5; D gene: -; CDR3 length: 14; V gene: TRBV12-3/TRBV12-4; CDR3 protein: CASSFQQGEETQYF; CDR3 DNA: TGTGCCAGCAGTTTTCAACAGGGAGAAGAGACCCAGTACTTC
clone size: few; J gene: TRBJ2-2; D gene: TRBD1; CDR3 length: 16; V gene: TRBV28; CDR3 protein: CASSGGTGVNTGELFF; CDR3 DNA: TGTGCCAGCAGTGGCGGGACAGGGGTGAACACCGGGGAGCTGTTTTTT
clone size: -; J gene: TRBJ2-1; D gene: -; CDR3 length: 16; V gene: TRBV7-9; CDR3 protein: CASSTWGESSYNEQFF; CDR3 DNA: TGTGCCAGCAGCACATGGGGGGAGAGCTCCTACAATGAGCAGTTCTTC
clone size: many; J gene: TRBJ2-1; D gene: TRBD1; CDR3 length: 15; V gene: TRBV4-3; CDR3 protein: CASSQDGGVGQEQFF; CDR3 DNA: TGCGCCAGCAGCCAAGATGGTGGCGTGGGACAGGAGCAGTTCTTC
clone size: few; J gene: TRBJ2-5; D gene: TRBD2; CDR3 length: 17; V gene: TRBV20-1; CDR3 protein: CSASSGLAGDLEETQYF; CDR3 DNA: TGCAGTGCTAGTTCGGGACTAGCGGGGGACCTCGAAGAGACCCAGTACTTC
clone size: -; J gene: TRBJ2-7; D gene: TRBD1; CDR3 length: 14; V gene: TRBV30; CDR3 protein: CAWSGGTGPSEQYF; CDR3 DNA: TGTGCCTGGAGTGGGGGGACAGGGCCTTCCGAGCAGTACTTC
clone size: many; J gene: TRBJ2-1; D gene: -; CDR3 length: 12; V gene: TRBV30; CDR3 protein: CAWSGSSYEQFF; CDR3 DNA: TGTGCCTGGAGCGGTAGTTCATATGAGCAGTTCTTC
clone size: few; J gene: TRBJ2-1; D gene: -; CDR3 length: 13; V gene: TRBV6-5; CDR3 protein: CASGRDTYNEQFF; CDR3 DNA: TGTGCCAGCGGGAGGGACACCTACAATGAGCAGTTCTTC
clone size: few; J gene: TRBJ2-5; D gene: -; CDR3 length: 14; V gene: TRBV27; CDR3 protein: CASSVSMVQETQYF; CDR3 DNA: TGTGCCAGCAGTGTTTCAATGGTTCAAGAGACCCAGTACTTC
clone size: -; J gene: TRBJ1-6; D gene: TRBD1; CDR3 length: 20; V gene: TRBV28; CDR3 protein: CASSSSPGQLFHSYNSPLHF; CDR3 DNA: TGTGCCAGCAGTTCAAGTCCGGGACAGCTTTTTCACTCCTATAATTCACCCCTCCACTTT